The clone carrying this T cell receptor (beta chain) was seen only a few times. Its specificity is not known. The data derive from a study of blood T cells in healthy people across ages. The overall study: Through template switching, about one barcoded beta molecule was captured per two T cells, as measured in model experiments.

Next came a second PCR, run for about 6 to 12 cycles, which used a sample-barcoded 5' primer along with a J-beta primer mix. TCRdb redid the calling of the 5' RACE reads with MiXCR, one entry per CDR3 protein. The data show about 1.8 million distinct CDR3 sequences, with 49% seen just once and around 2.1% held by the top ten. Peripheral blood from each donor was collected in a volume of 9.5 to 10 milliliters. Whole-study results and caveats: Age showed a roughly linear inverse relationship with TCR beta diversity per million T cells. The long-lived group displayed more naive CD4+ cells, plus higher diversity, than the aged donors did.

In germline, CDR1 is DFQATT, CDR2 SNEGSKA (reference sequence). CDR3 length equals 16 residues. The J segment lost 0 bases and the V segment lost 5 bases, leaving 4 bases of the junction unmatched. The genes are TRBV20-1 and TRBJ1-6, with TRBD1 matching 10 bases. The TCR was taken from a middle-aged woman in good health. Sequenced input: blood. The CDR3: CSAPGQGSSYNSPLHF. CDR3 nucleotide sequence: TGCAGTGCTCCGGGACAGGGGAGCTCCTATAATTCACCCCTCCACTTT.